The next 16 T cell receptor beta chains were all read from a single sample in a study of blood T cell repertoires in COVID-19. This table comes from immunoSEQ multiplex PCR, and its TCRdb copy is limited to in-frame clones, with some not included. Here the sample spans 230,000 or so clones, roughly 84% being singletons. Material for sequencing was peripheral blood. Every receptor here comes from a man in his forties or fifties with active or convalescent COVID-19.

The chain carries TRBV5-1 and TRBJ1-1, with unresolved D. The CDR3 consists of 14 residues. Trimming removed 3 bases at V and 1 base at J, with 10 bases between. From germline, CDR1 is SGHRS and CDR2 YFSETQ. CDR3: CASSSSGGNTEAFF. The CDR3 DNA is TGCGCCAGCAGCTCCTCCGGTGGGAACACTGAAGCTTTCTTT. Using reference TRBV5-1 and TRBJ1-1 for the parts outside the CDR3, the full variable domain is KAGVTQTPRYLIKTRGQQVTLSCSPISGHRSVSWYQQTPGQGLQFLFEYFSETQRNKGNFPGRFSGRQFSNSRSEMNVSTLELGDSALYLCASSSSGGNTEAFFGQGTRLTVV.

The sample holds one count of this clone. With a much larger clone just one base away, this may be a read error. The rearrangement joins TRBV7-3 to TRBJ1-1, with D hard to call. Trimming took off 4 bases at V and 1 base at J, with 7 bases between the two ends. The CDR3 contains 13 residues. From germline, CDR1 is SGHTA and CDR2 FQGTGA. Here the CDR3 reads CASSWAANTEAFF. CDR3 sequence (DNA): TGTGCCAGCAGCTGGGCAGCGAACACTGAAGCTTTCTTT.

The chain employs TRBV30 and TRBJ1-1; D ambiguous. Germline values: CDR1 GTSNPN, CDR2 SVGIG (reference sequence). Trimming took 7 bases from V and 3 from J, leaving 15 bases between them. This CDR3 region has 13 residues. The CDR3 nucleotides read TGTGCCTCGTCAAGGGCAGCGGACACTGAAGCTTTCTTT. Protein sequence: CASSRAADTEAFF.

V and J are TRBV7-7 and TRBJ2-1; 8 positions match TRBD1. This CDR3 has 13 amino acids. The V gene end was trimmed by 4 bases and the J gene end by 5 bases; junction bases not matched to a gene: 1. Germline V CDR1 and CDR2: SSHAT, FNYEAQ (reference sequence). This CDR3 is CASSSDRDNEQFF. In nucleotides, the CDR3 is TGTGCCAGCAGCTCGGACAGGGACAATGAGCAGTTCTTC.

The rearrangement links TRBV6-5 to TRBJ2-5; maybe TRBD1 (5 bases). Trimming pared 6 bases from V and 2 bases from J, leaving 13 bases between. CDR3 length: 14 residues. Germline lookup yields CDR1 MNHEY and CDR2 SVGAGI. The CDR3 nucleotides read TGTGCCAGCAGGTTGGGGCGATCACAAGAGACCCAGTACTTC. It specifies CASRLGRSQETQYF.

This chain connects TRBV6-5 to TRBJ2-3, with 7 bases matching TRBD2. V was clipped by 3 bases and J by 7 bases; unmatched bases: 7. CDR3 length equals 14 residues. Looked up from germline, CDR1 is MNHEY and CDR2 is SVGAGI. The CDR3 DNA reads TGTGCCAGCAGTTATACCGGGGGGATAAATACGCAGTATTTT. It translates to CASSYTGGINTQYF.

This clone turned up a few times. J is TRBJ2-1 and V is TRBV7-2; 9 bases agree with TRBD2. The ends lost 4 bases at V and 7 bases at J; junction bases unmatched: 5. This CDR3 is built from 14 residues. Germline assignment: CDR1 SGHTA and CDR2 FQGNSA. The CDR3 DNA reads TGTGCCAGCAGCTCTAGAGGACTAGCGAATGAGCAGTTCTTC. Encoded protein: CASSSRGLANEQFF.

This clone occurred many times. CDR3: CASSYSWGGNTEAFF. CDR3 nucleotide sequence: TGTGCCAGCAGTTACTCCTGGGGGGGCAACACTGAAGCTTTCTTT. The chain combines TRBV6-5 with TRBJ1-1; D perhaps matches TRBD1 (6 bases). CDR1 and CDR2 (germline): MNHEY, SVGAGI. The V and J ends lost 0 bases and 2 bases respectively, with 10 bases between them. CDR3 size: 15 residues.

This clone appeared a few times. The CDR3 sequence is CASSAGARFGEQFF. For the CDR3, the DNA is TGTGCCAGCAGCGCGGGGGCCCGATTTGGTGAGCAGTTCTTC. The chain carries TRBV2 and TRBJ2-1; tentative D call: TRBD2 (7 bases). From germline, CDR1 is SNHLY and CDR2 FYNNEI. With 6 bases removed from V and 9 bases from J, the gap between germline ends came to 18 bases. This CDR3 spans 14 amino acids.

V usage is TRBV30 and J usage is TRBJ2-1; 12 bases align to TRBD2. The CDR3 length is 17 residues. J gave up 5 bases and V 0 bases, and 8 bases lay outside the gene matches. Germline lookup yields CDR1 GTSNPN and CDR2 SVGIG (reference sequence). The CDR3 here is CAWSVNRLAGVNNEQFF. CDR3 nucleotide sequence: TGTGCCTGGAGTGTGAATAGACTAGCGGGGGTGAACAATGAGCAGTTCTTC.

The rearrangement uses TRBV6-5 and TRBJ2-7; TRBD1 matches 8 bases. The CDR3 sequence is 13 residues long. V lost 3 bases, J lost 10 bases, and 8 bases stayed unmatched. The germline V gene encodes CDR1 MNHEY and CDR2 SVGAGI. In nucleotides, the CDR3 is TGTGCCAGCAGTTATCTCGACAGGGGAAACCAGTACTTC. This codes for CASSYLDRGNQYF.

This sequence joins TRBV29-1 and TRBJ1-2; 7 bases match TRBD1. The CDR3 is 12 amino acids. The V gene end was trimmed by 4 bases and the J gene end by 8 bases; junction bases not matched to a gene: 7. CDR1 is SQVTM and CDR2 is ANQGSEA in the germline V gene. CDR3 bases: TGCAGCGTTGGCACACAGGGGAGCGGCTACACCTTC. Amino acids: CSVGTQGSGYTF. The full variable domain, in which reference TRBV29-1 and TRBJ1-2 provide the parts outside the CDR3, is SAVISQKPSRDICQRGTSLTIQCQVDSQVTMMFWYRQQPGQSLTLIATANQGSEATYESGFVIDKFPISRPNLTFSTLTVSNMSPEDSSIYLCSVGTQGSGYTFGSGTRLTVV.

This clone has more than one count but fewer than ten. V gene TRBV30 combines with J gene TRBJ1-2; possibly TRBD1 for D (5 bases). Germline loops: CDR1 GTSNPN, CDR2 SVGIG (reference sequence). V was trimmed by 0 bases and J by 0 bases, leaving 11 bases between them. The CDR3 spans 15 residues. CDR3: CAWSVAGLANYGYTF. The CDR3 DNA reads TGTGCCTGGAGTGTGGCAGGGCTCGCTAACTATGGCTACACCTTC.

This rearrangement joins TRBV12-3 or TRBV12-4 to TRBJ2-1; weak D call: TRBD2 (5 bases). The CDR3 contains 12 residues. V gave up 1 base and J gave up 12 bases, with 10 bases separating them. The CDR3 region is CASSLGGSGQFF. The DNA for the CDR3 is TGTGCCAGCAGTTTAGGAGGGTCCGGGCAGTTCTTC.

The V gene is TRBV4-3, the J gene TRBJ1-1; TRBD1 matches at 7 bases. CDR1 and CDR2 from the germline V gene are LGHNA and YSLEER. The CDR3 loop spans 16 amino acids. Trimming at V came to 2 bases and at J to 2 bases, leaving 8 bases not matched to a gene. CDR3 protein: CASSQPGTASNTEAFF. The CDR3 DNA reads TGCGCCAGCAGCCAACCTGGGACAGCTAGTAACACTGAAGCTTTCTTT.

The V call is TRBV10-3, the J call TRBJ2-7; TRBD1 matches at 10 bases. This CDR3 has 15 residues. Germline V gene data show CDR1 as ENHRY and CDR2 as SYGVKD. Trimming cost V 6 bases and J 0 bases; bases outside gene matches: 5. The CDR3 region is CAISEGQGSSYEQYF. The CDR3 DNA reads as TGTGCCATCAGCGAGGGACAGGGGAGCTCCTACGAGCAGTACTTC.